This T cell receptor (beta chain) came from a study of T cell changes during pregnancy in multiple sclerosis. TCRdb keeps only in-frame clones here, not all; method: immunoSEQ multiplex PCR. The sample carries roughly 76,000 clones, 80% to 95% recorded once. The CDR3 consists of 12 residues. Trimming took off 2 bases at V and 7 bases at J, with 8 bases between the two ends. Germline CDR1 is SGHTS and CDR2 is YDEGEE. The chain carries TRBV5-8 and TRBJ2-3, with D tentatively TRBD2 (5 bases). The receptor was isolated from a female donor with multiple sclerosis, enrolled in a pregnancy study. The material sequenced was CD4+ T cells from peripheral blood mononuclear cells, taken in the second trimester of pregnancy. CDR3 sequence: CASSLVGNTQYF. CDR3 DNA sequence: TGTGCCAGCAGCTTAGTCGGGAATACGCAGTATTTT.